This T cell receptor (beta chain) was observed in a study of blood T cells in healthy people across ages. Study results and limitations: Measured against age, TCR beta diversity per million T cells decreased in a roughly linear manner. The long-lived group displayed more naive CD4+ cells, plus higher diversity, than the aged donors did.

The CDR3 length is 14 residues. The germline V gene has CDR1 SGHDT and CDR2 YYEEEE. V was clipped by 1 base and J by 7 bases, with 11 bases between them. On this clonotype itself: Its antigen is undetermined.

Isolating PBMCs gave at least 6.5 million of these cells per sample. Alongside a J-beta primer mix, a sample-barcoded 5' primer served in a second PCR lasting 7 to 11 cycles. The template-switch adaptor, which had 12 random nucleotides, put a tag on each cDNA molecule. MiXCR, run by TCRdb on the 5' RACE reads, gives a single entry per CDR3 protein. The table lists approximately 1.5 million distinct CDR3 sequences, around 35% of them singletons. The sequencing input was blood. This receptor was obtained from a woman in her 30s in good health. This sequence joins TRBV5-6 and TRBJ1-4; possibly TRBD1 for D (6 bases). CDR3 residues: CASSLTGSREKLFF. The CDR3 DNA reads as TGTGCCAGCAGCTTGACAGGGAGTCGTGAAAAACTGTTTTTT.